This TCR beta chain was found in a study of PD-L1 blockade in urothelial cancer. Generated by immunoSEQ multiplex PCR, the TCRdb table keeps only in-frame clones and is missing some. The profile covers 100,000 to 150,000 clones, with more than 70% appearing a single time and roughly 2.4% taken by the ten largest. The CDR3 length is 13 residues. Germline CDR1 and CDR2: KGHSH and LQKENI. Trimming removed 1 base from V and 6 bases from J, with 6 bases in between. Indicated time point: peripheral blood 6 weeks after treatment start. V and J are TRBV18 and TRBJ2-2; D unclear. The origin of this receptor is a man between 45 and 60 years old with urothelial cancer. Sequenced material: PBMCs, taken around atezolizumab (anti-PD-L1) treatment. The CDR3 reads CASSPLLSGELFF. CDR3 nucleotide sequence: TGTGCCAGCTCACCACTCCTCTCCGGGGAGCTGTTTTTT.